The T cell receptor (beta chain) described here comes from a study of cytomegalovirus exposure and HLA in healthy donors (TCRdb year 2017). Study-level background: According to an earlier analysis of 550 to 700 of the donors, some 170 million T cells yielded over 90 million unique TCR beta sequences and about 280 Gb of sequence data. To decide whether each TCR beta V gene segment behaved as functional or pseudogenic, an earlier analysis of approximately 600 of the donors relied on high-throughput TCR beta sequencing. Typing coverage differed by locus: A, B, C, DRB1 and DQB1 were typed in about 620-640 donors, DQA1 in approximately 520, DPA1 in 600 to 610, and DPB1 in 472. HLA typing covered class I and class II loci at four-digit resolution. Rather than drawing on any new phenotypic data, the later analysis identified candidate immune exposures from TCR beta sequences and the way those sequences occurred across donors. Alongside the repertoire data, information on donor age, sex, ethnicity and CMV serostatus was compiled. Every repertoire in the discovery cohort had been generated on one and the same sequencing platform. The study combined high-throughput TCR immunosequencing, statistical association of individual TCRs with disease status, and machine learning to predict cytomegalovirus infection status. In addition to the first cohort of 666 subjects, a separate validation cohort of 100 to 150 different subjects was used. Because of strong linkage in the cohort, roughly five DR-DQ haplotypes were treated as single units for association and clustering. The aim of the study was to test whether cataloging public T cell receptors could identify signatures of past pathogen exposure. Of the 398 genotyped donors, 65% to 90% were placed in the genetic ancestry cluster associated with self-reported Caucasian donors. About 310 gigabases of sequencing data and 70 million to 100 million unique TCR sequences were included in an early release covering roughly 700 HLA-typed donors. The T cell repertoires of around 670 subjects were profiled by immunosequencing and related to cytomegalovirus serostatus. A later genetic analysis took genome-wide SNP genotypes for about three fifths of the roughly 700 donors and used that subset as a discovery cohort. A later analysis re-examined previously published TCR beta repertoires from just over 650 donors and added high-resolution HLA genotyping to investigate patterns of TCR occurrence. On average, about 200,000 unique TCR beta nucleotide sequences were sequenced per donor among a few hundred genotyped donors of the cohort, with around 19% of those sequences being non-productive. What the research found in general, with its limitations: In this cohort, only TCR beta chains were sequenced, and detectable features were limited by the absence of alpha or paired-chain data. The classifier was reported to diagnose cytomegalovirus status with high specificity and sensitivity in both the original cohort and the validation cohort. At a false discovery rate of 0.05, a later analysis linked under 20,000 TCR beta sequences to specific HLA alleles. According to the authors, the approach could potentially be generalized to other disease states and immunological phenotypes. In an earlier analysis of some 500 of the donors, most TCR beta V segments were observed in productive rearrangements about 87% or about 30% of the time, broadly matching IMGT annotations. According to a later genetic analysis, donors in an Asian-associated ancestry cluster had fewer N-insertions in productive TCRs than the approximately 670-donor mean. Compared with equally common non-associated chains, HLA-associated TCR beta chains in a later analysis were more clonally expanded and had lower generation probabilities. Most CMV-associated TCR beta chains appeared to be HLA-restricted in a later analysis, and the HLA associations seemed to be driven largely by CMV exposure. Presence/absence analyses assumed roughly uniform sequencing depth across donors, an assumption that may not hold. In vitro tests confirmed that a few of the cytomegalovirus-associated TCR beta chains recognize cytomegalovirus antigens. V-gene and J-gene trimming of TCR beta chains was associated with a missense DCLRE1C variant in a later genetic analysis, and the association was replicated in an independent cohort. Strong co-occurrence of HLA alleles, especially DR and DQ, made assigning TCR associations to individual alleles difficult. HLA typing was unavailable for some donors at each locus, so association tests used only the typed subset. In a later analysis, TCR association rates were found to vary across HLA loci, with the most associated TCRs seen for DRB1 alleles and the fewest for HLA-C alleles. In the study, some 180 TCR beta chains were listed as associated with cytomegalovirus. A further reported finding was that TCR beta sequences accurately predicted the HLA-A and HLA-B alleles for most subjects in the first cohort. Several of the top co-occurrence clusters appeared to be linked to parvovirus B19, influenza, CMV and Epstein-Barr virus, according to a later analysis. A cluster of highly shared sequence variants was judged likely to be a technical artifact of the sequencing pipeline. Immune exposure information for the cohort was limited to CMV serostatus. Some IMGT-functional V segments, including TRBV6-2 and TRBV6-3, could not be distinguished by the 87-base-pair reads and were therefore excluded. Most TCR sequences were seen in very few donors, while some public TCRs were found in many individuals. Correlated functional status among segregating V segments might be attributable to linkage disequilibrium, but an unknown experimental factor could not be ruled out. Because counts were too low, 15 to 20 rarely observed V segments, including chromosome 9 orphons, were excluded from the earlier analysis of 500 to 700 of the donors.

The library relied on the immunoSEQ multiplex PCR assay. For the multiplex PCR, a mixture combining 60 forward primers for TCR Vbeta segments and 13 reverse primers for TCR Jbeta segments was used. Amplification of the CDR3 region of rearranged TCR beta genes was performed with a multiplex PCR assay on genomic DNA. Amplified TCR beta libraries were sequenced as 87-base-pair reads on the Illumina HiSeq System. In the original analysis: In a later analysis, roughly 80 million unique TCR beta chains were counted across the approximately 670 repertoires, and roughly 10 million of these chains were shared by at least two donors. To remove PCR and sequencing errors, raw reads were error-corrected and collapsed into unique sequences using a nearest-neighbor algorithm that merged closely related sequences. CDR3 sequences were aligned to IMGT reference sequences to assign V, D and J gene segments. For a sequence to be retained, at least a six-nucleotide match to both a V gene segment and a J gene segment was required. A rearrangement counted as productive if the CDR3 had no stop codons and remained in frame with V and J, and every other rearrangement counted as non-productive. Following IMGT convention, CDR3 was defined as the stretch from the second conserved V-encoded cysteine up to the conserved J-encoded phenylalanine. The earlier analysis of 587 of the donors excluded sequences that lacked an unambiguous match to a single V gene segment. An earlier analysis of a few hundred of the donors called V segments functional above 56.7% productive rearrangements and segregating when the between-donor standard deviation exceeded 5%. A statistical classification framework was built to diagnose cytomegalovirus status from the catalog of TCR beta chain sequences. In a later analysis, V and J genes were assigned by comparing TCR nucleotide sequences against IMGT/GENE-DB human TR gene sequences. The TCRdist pipeline was used in a later analysis to assign CDR3 sequences and most-parsimonious VDJ recombination scenarios. In a later analysis, each TCR beta chain was defined by its CDR3 amino acid sequence together with its V-gene family, and reads without a unique V-gene family were excluded. As a way to deal with suspected cross-contamination and a sequencing artifact, a later analysis dropped hundreds of nucleotide sequences that were highly shared and had low generation probability. In a later analysis, a clonal expansion index for each public chain was calculated from normalized within-repertoire ranks of inferred template counts. A later analysis computed generation probabilities with a VDJ recombination model fitted to out-of-frame rearrangements, and checked the results against IGoR. Hypergeometric tests were used in a later analysis to score TCR-TCR, TCR-HLA and TCR-CMV co-occurrence, with a repertoire-size bias correction applied to the TCR pairs. In a later analysis, false discovery rates were estimated by permuting HLA or CMV assignments 20 times. A later analysis grouped co-occurring TCRs with DBSCAN, adding TCRdist sequence similarity when clustering within HLA-allele-positive subsets. For co-occurrence clustering, repertoires with fewer than 30,000 or more than 120,000 public chains were excluded, along with several repertoires with anomalous nucleotide sharing. TCRdb took over this immuneACCESS table, retaining in-frame rearrangements with V and J assigned. Such tables are incomplete; in checked studies, under half of the missing clones stem from an unresolved V gene, and the remainder is unexplained. Clonal size and the V and J genes are those of that table, whereas D and trimming came from the DNA. The sample table includes just under 60,000 clones. The top ten clonotypes cover around 4.2% of the sample.

The cohort was made up of 500 to 800 healthy bone marrow donors. Cohort members were all nominally healthy when sampled, although unrecorded immune exposures were likely present. The donor was CMV seronegative and was included in the group of over 300 seronegative cohort members. A peripheral blood sample was collected from each donor, and TCR beta sequencing was performed on peripheral blood mononuclear cells. The Qiagen DNeasy Blood Extraction Kit was used to extract genomic DNA from the blood cell samples. Notes on this clone: Its antigen target is currently unknown.

CDR1 and CDR2, looked up from the germline V gene, are SGHRS and YFSETQ. At the junction V is shortened by 3 bases and J by 4 bases; bases outside the gene matches: 6. The CDR3 goes from the cysteine to the phenylalanine over 16 residues. Just CDR3 DNA is preserved here, 48 bases in frame from base 1. The chain is made from TRBV5-1 and TRBJ2-6, and 8 junctional nucleotides match TRBD2. The clonotype was recovered from a male donor in good health and CMV-seronegative. The source material was PBMCs. The CDR3 protein is CASSYLGGDGANVLTF. The nucleotide sequence reads as follows: TGCGCCAGCAGCTATCTCGGGGGGGACGGGGCCAACGTCCTGACTTTC.